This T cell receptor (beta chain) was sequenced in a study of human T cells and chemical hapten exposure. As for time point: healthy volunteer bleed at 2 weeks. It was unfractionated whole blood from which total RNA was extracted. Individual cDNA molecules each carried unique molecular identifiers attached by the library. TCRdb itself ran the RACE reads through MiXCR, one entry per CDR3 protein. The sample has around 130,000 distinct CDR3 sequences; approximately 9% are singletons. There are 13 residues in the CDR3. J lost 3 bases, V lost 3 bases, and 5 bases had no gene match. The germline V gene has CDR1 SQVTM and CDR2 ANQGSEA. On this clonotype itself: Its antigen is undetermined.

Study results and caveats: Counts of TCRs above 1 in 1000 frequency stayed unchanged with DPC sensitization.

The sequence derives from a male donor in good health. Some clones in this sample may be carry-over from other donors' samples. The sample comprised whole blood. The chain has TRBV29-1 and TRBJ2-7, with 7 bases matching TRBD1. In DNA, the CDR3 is TGCAGCGTTGAGTGGACAGGAGACTACGAGCAGTACTTC. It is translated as CSVEWTGDYEQYF.